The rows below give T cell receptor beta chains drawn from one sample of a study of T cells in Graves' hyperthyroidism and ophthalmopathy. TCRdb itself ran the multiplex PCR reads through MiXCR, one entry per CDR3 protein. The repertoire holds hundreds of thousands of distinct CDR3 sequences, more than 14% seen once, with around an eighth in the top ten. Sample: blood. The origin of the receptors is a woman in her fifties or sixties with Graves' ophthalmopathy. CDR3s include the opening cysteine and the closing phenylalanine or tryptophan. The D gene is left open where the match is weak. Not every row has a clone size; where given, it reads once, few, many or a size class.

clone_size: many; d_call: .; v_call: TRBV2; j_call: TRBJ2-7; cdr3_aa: CASSVRYEQYF; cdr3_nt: TGTGCCAGCAGTGTAAGGTACGAGCAGTACTTC
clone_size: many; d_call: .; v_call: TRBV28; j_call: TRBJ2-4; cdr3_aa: CASSPGRTSAKNIQYF; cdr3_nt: TGTGCCAGCAGTCCGGGACGGACCTCCGCCAAAAACATTCAGTACTTC
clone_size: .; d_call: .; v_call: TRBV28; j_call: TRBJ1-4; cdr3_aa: CASSFWGGEKLFF; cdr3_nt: TGTGCCAGCAGTTTTTGGGGGGGAGAAAAACTGTTTTTT
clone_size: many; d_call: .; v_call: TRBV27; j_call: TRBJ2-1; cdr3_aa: CASSLSPQGNNEQFF; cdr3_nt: TGTGCCAGCAGTTTATCTCCTCAGGGGAACAATGAGCAGTTCTTC
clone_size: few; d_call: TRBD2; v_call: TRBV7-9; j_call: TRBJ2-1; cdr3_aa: CASSLALSGRAAEQFF; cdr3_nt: TGTGCCAGCAGCTTAGCGCTCAGCGGGAGGGCCGCTGAGCAGTTCTTC
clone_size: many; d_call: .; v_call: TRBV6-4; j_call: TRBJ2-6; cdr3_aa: CASSESGSGANVLTF; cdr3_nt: TGTGCCAGCAGTGAATCTGGGTCTGGGGCCAACGTCCTGACTTTC
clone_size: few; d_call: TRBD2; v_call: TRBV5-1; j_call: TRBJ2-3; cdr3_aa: CASSLAGDYSTDTQYF; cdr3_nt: TGCGCCAGCAGCTTGGCTGGGGACTACAGCACAGATACGCAGTATTTT
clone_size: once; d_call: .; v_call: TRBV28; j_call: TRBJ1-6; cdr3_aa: CASRQKSSYNSPLHF; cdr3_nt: TGTGCCAGTCGACAGAAGAGCTCCTATAATTCACCCCTCCACTTT
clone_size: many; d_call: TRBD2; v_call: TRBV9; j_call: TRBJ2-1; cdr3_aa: CASSAAGTTNYNEQFF; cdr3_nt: TGTGCCAGCAGCGCAGCCGGGACTACAAATTACAATGAGCAGTTCTTC
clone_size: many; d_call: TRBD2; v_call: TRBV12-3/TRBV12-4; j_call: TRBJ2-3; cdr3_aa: CASSLGLAGVTSTDTQYF; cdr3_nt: TGTGCCAGCTCGCTGGGACTAGCGGGAGTGACAAGCACAGATACGCAGTATTTT
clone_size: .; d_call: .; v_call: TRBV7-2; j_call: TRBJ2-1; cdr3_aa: CASSLDEGDYQFF; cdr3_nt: TGTGCCAGCAGCTTAGATGAGGGGGATTACCAGTTCTTC
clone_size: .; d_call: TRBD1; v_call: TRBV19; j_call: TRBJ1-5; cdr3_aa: CASRSGDSFFEPQHF; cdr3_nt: TGTGCCAGTAGAAGCGGGGACAGCTTTTTCGAGCCCCAGCATTTT
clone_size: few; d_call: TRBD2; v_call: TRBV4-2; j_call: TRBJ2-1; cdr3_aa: CASSQTETSGRAINEQFF; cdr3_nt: TGTGCCAGCAGCCAAACCGAGACTAGCGGGAGGGCCATCAATGAGCAGTTCTTC
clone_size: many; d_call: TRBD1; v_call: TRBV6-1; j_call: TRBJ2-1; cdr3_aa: CASTGQGDEQFF; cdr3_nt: TGTGCCAGCACCGGACAGGGGGATGAGCAGTTCTTC
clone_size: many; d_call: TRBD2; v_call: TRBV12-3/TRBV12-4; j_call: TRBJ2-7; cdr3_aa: CASSLNPSGRAYEQYF; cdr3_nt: TGTGCCAGCAGTTTAAACCCTAGCGGGAGGGCCTACGAGCAGTACTTC
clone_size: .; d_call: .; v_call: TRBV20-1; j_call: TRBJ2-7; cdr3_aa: CSAPKAPSSYEQYF; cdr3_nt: TGCAGTGCTCCAAAGGCACCGAGCTCCTACGAGCAGTACTTC
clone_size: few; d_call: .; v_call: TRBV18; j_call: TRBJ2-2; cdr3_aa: CASSPGQIPTGELFF; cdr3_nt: TGTGCCAGCTCACCGGGACAAATACCCACCGGGGAGCTGTTTTTT
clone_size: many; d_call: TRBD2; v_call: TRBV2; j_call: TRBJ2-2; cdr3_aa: CASSDVGLANTGELFF; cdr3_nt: TGTGCCAGCAGTGATGTTGGACTAGCGAACACCGGGGAGCTGTTTTTT
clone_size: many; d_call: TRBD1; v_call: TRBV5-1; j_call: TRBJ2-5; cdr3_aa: CASSGGMRTGEETQYF; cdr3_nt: TGCGCCAGCAGCGGGGGCATGAGGACAGGGGAAGAGACCCAGTACTTC
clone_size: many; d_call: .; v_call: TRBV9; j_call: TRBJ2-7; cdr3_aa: CASSPTGFSGEQYF; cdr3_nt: TGTGCCAGCAGCCCTACAGGGTTCTCTGGAGAGCAGTACTTC
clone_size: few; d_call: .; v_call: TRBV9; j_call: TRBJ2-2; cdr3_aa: CASSVGGRPSNTGELFF; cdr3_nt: TGTGCCAGCAGCGTAGGGGGACGACCCTCGAACACCGGGGAGCTGTTTTTT
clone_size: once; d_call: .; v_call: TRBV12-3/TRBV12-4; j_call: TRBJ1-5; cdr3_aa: CASSRQAGFSNQPQHF; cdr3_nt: TGTGCCAGCAGCCGTCAGGCAGGGTTTAGCAATCAGCCCCAGCATTTT
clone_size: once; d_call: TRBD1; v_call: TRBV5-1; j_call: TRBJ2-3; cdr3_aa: CASWPGQRTDTQYF; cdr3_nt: TGCGCCAGTTGGCCGGGACAGAGAACAGATACGCAGTATTTT
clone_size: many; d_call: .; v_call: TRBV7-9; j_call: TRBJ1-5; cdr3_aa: CCGPSSYSNQPQHF; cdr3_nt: TGTTGTGGTCCGTCATCCTATAGCAATCAGCCCCAGCATTTT
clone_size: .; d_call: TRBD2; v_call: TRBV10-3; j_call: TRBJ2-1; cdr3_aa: CAIRIGTSGSSGGEQFF; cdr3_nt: TGTGCCATCAGGATCGGGACTAGCGGGAGTTCTGGGGGTGAGCAGTTCTTC
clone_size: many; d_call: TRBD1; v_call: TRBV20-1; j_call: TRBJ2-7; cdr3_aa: CSASGTGAAGFSYEQYF; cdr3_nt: TGCAGTGCTTCCGGGACAGGGGCAGCTGGCTTTAGCTACGAGCAGTACTTC